The following is a T cell receptor (beta chain) sequence with its context. The antigen is undetermined. cDNA synthesis used the whole RNA isolate, giving expressed TCRB sequences. Profiling relied on immunoSEQ multiplex PCR, and the TCRdb table lists in-frame clones only, not all of them. The repertoire holds 160,000 or so clones, with 6.5% to 10% as singletons. The data are from a study of beta chain features in type 1 diabetes. Whole-study findings and limits: Patients with Type 1 diabetes showed moderately but significantly shorter TCRB CDR3s in all four CD4+ subsets.

In germline, CDR1 is SGHDN, CDR2 FVKESK. This CDR3 has 18 amino acids. Trimming pared 4 bases from V and 0 bases from J, leaving 16 bases between. The sequence was collected from a woman in her late teens or twenties with type 1 diabetes. This chain connects TRBV14 to TRBJ2-6, with D tentatively TRBD2 (5 bases). Sequenced sample: central memory CD4+ T cells from blood. The CDR3 is CASSLRRTGVSGANVLTF. In nucleotides, the CDR3 is TGTGCCAGCAGCCTCAGGAGGACCGGAGTCTCTGGGGCCAACGTCCTGACTTTC.